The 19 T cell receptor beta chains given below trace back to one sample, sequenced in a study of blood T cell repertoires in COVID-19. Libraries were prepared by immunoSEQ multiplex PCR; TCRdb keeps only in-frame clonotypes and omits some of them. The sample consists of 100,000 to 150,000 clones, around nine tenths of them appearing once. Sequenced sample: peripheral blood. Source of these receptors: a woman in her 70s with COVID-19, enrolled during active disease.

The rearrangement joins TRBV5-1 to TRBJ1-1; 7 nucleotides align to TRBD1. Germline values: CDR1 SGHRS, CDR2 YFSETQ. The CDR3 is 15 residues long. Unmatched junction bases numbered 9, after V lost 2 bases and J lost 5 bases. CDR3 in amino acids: CASSLYQGGRTEAFF. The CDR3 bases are TGCGCCAGCAGCTTATACCAGGGGGGTCGGACTGAAGCTTTCTTT.

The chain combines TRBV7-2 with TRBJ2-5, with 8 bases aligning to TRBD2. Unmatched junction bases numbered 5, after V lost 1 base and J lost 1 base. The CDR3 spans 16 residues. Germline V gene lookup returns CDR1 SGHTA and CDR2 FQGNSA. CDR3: CASSLEVRGGQETQYF. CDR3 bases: TGTGCCAGCAGCTTAGAGGTCCGGGGGGGCCAAGAGACCCAGTACTTC.

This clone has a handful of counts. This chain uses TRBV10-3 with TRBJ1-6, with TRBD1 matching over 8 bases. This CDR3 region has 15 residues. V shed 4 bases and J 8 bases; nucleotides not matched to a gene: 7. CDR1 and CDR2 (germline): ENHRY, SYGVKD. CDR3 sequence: CAISATGDDDSPLHF. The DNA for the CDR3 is TGTGCCATCAGTGCGACAGGGGATGACGATTCACCCCTCCACTTT.

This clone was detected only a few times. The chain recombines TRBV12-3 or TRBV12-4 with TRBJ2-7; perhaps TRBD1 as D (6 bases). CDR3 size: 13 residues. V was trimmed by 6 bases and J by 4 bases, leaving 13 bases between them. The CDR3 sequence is CASSTGTQYEQYF. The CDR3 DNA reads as TGTGCCAGCAGCACCGGGACACAATACGAGCAGTACTTC.

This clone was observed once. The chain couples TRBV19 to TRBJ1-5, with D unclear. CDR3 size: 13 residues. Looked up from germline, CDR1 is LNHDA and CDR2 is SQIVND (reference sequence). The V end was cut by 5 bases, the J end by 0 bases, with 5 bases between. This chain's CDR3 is CASSPYSNQPQHF. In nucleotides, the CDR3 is TGTGCCAGTAGTCCGTATAGCAATCAGCCCCAGCATTTT.

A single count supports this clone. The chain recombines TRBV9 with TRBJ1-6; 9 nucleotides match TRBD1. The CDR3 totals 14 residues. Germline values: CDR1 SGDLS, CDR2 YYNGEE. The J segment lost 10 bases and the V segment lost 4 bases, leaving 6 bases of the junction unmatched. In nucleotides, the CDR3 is TGTGCCAGCAGCCTGGACAGGGGAAAATCACCCCTCCACTTT. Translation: CASSLDRGKSPLHF.

DNA for the CDR3: TGTGCCAGCAGGCAGGGCACCGGGGAGCTGTTTTTT. Translation: CASRQGTGELFF. V gene TRBV2 combines with J gene TRBJ2-2, with D maybe TRBD1 (5 bases). This CDR3 region has 12 residues. V lost 6 bases, J lost 4 bases, and 6 bases lay in between. Germline V gene sequence: CDR1 SNHLY, CDR2 FYNNEI.

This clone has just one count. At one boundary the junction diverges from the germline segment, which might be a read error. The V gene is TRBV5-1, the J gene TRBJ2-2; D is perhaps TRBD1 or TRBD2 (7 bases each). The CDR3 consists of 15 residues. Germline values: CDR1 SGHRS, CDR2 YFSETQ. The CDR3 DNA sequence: TGCGCCCGCAGGGGGGGGGCCTCGAACACCGGGGAGCTGTTTTTT. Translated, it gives CARRGGASNTGELFF.

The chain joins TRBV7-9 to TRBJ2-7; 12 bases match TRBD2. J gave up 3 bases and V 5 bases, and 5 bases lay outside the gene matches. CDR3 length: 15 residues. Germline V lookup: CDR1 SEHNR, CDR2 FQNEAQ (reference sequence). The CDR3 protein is CASSLRTSGDYEQYF. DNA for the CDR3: TGTGCCAGCAGCCTGAGGACTAGCGGGGACTACGAGCAGTACTTC.

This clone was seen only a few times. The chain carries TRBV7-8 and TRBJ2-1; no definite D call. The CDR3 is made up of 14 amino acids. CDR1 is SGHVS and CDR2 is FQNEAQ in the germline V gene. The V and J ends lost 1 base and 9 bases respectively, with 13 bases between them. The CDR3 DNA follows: TGTGCCAGCAGCTTAGAAGGCAGGTATAGTGAGCAGTTCTTC. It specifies CASSLEGRYSEQFF.

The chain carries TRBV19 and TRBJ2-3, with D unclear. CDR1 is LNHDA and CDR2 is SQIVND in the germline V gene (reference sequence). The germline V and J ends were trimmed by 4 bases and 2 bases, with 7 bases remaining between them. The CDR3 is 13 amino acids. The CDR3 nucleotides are TGTGCCAGTAGTACCCGACACACAGATACGCAGTATTTT. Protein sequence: CASSTRHTDTQYF. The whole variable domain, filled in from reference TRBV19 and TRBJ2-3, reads DGGITQSPKYLFRKEGQNVTLSCEQNLNHDAMYWYRQDPGQGLRLIYYSQIVNDFQKGDIAEGYSVSREKKESFPLTVTSAQKNPTAFYLCASSTRHTDTQYFGPGTRLTVL.

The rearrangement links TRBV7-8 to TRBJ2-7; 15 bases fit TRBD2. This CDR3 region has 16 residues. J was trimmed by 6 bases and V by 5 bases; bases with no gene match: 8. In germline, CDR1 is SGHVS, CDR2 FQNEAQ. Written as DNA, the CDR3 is TGTGCCAGCAGCCGAGGGACTAGCGGGGGGCACGGCGAGCAGTACTTC. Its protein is CASSRGTSGGHGEQYF.

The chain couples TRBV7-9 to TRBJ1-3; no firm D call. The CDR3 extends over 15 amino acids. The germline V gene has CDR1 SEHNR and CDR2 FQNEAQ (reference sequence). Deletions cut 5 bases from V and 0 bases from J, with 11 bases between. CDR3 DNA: TGTGCCAGCAGCCTAACCGGGGTCTCTGGAAACACCATATATTTT. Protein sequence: CASSLTGVSGNTIYF.

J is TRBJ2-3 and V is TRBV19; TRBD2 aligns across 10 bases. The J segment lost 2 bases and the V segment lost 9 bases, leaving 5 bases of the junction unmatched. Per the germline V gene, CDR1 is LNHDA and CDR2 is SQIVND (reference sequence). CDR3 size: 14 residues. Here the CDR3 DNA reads TGTGCCAGCCGGCTAGCGGGGGACACAGATACGCAGTATTTT. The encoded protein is CASRLAGDTDTQYF.

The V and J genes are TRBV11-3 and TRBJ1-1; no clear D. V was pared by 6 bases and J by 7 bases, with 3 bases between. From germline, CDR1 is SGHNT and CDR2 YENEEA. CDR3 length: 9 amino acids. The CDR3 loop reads CASRYEAFF. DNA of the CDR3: TGTGCCAGCAGGTATGAAGCTTTCTTT. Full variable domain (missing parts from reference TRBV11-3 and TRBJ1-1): EAGVVQSPRYKIIEKKQPVAFWCNPISGHNTLYWYLQNLGQGPELLIRYENEEAVDDSQLPKDRFSAERLKGVDSTLKIQPAELGDSAVYLCASRYEAFFGQGTRLTVV.

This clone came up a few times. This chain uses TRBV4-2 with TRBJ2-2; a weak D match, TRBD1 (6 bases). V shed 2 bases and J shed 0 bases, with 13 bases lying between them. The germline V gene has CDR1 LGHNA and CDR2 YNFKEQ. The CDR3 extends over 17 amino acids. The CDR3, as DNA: TGTGCCAGCAGCCAATTTTACAGGGCTTCGAACACCGGGGAGCTGTTTTTT. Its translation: CASSQFYRASNTGELFF.

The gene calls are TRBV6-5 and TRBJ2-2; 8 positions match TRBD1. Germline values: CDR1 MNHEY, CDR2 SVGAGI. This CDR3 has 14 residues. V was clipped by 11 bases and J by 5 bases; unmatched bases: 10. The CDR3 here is CALRAGGETGELFF. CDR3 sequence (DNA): TGTGCCCTCAGGGCAGGGGGCGAAACCGGGGAGCTGTTTTTT.

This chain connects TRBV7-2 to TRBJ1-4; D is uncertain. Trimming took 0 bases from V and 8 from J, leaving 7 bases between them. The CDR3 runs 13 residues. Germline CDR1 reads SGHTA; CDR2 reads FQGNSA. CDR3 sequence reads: CASSLAAQEKLFF. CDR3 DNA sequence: TGTGCCAGCAGCTTAGCAGCGCAGGAAAAACTGTTTTTT.

Written as DNA, the CDR3 is TGCGCCAGCAGCCCCCGGACAGCGAACACTGAAGCTTTCTTT. Translating gives CASSPRTANTEAFF. V usage is TRBV5-1 and J usage is TRBJ1-1, with a tentative D call TRBD1 (6 bases). CDR3 length: 14 amino acids. V lost 4 bases and J 1 base, leaving 11 bases between the germline ends. Per the germline V gene, CDR1 is SGHRS and CDR2 is YFSETQ.